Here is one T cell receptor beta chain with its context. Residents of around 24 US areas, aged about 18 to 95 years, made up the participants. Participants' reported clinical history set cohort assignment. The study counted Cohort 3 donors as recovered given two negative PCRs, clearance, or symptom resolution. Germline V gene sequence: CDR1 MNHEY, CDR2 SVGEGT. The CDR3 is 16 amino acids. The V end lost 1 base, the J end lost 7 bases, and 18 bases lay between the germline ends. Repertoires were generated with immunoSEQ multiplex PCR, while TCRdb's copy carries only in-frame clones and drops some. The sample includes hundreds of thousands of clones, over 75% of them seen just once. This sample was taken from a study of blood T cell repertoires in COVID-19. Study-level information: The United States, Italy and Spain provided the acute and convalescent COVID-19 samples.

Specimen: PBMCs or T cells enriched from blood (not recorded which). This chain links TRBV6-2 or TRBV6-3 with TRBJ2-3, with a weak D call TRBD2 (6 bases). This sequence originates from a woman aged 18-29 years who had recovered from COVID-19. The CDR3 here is CASSYFGGALLNTQYF. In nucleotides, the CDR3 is TGTGCCAGCAGTTACTTTGGCGGGGCCCTCTTGAATACGCAGTATTTT.